What follows is one TCR beta chain and its context. Its target is not known. The record originates from a study of OX40 agonist ivuxolimab in advanced cancers. Background on the study: The study enrolled dose-escalation patients with hepatocellular carcinoma, melanoma, renal cell or head and neck cancer. Under the entry rules, prior anti-PD-1, anti-PD-L1 or anti-CTLA-4 therapy was allowed, and about 40% had some.

Study-wide results and limits: In the 0.1-3.0 mg/kg groups, partial responders showed among the lowest expansion.

This CDR3 is 16 amino acids long. V lost 3 bases, J lost 13 bases, and 19 bases stayed unmatched. Germline loops: CDR1 ENHRY, CDR2 SYGVKD. This table comes from immunoSEQ multiplex PCR, and its TCRdb copy is limited to in-frame clones, with some not included. The sample lists approximately 40,000 clones, roughly 84% occurring once. Specimen: CD4+ or CD8+ T cells sorted from blood, collected in a trial of the OX40 agonist ivuxolimab. V gene TRBV10-3 combines with J gene TRBJ2-5; 8 bases map to TRBD1. The sequence was collected from an adult with an advanced solid tumor such as melanoma, head and neck, liver or kidney cancer. The CDR3 DNA is TGTGCCATCAGTGAATACAAATTCGTATACCGGGACAGGTCGTACTTC. This encodes CAISEYKFVYRDRSYF.